Given below is one T cell receptor (beta chain) in context. Its antigen is unidentified. These data come from a study of cytomegalovirus exposure and HLA in healthy donors. PCR amplification relied on 60 Vbeta primers (plus 13 Jbeta primers). As processed by the authors: An analysis that came later counted 60 million to 80 million unique TCR beta chains, around 12 million shared. Libraries were prepared by immunoSEQ multiplex PCR; TCRdb keeps only in-frame clonotypes and omits some of them. For V, J and clone size, that table is used; D and trimming come from the DNA. Here the sample spans about 160,000 clones, more than 80% being singletons. Study outcomes and limitations: Most observed TCR sequences were rare, whereas some public TCRs were detected in many donors. Clonal expansion was found to be greater in HLA-associated TCR beta chains than in equally common others in a later analysis. As a later analysis showed, several of the most significant clusters appeared to be linked to common viral pathogens.

The ends lost 3 bases at V and 4 bases at J; junction bases unmatched: 10. The CDR3 loop spans 19 amino acids. Germline V gene data show CDR1 as SGHVS and CDR2 as FQNEAQ. Sequencing was done on a sample of PBMCs. The chain has TRBV7-8 and TRBJ2-6; 12 bases line up with TRBD2. The receptor's source is a woman aged 45-59 years in good health and CMV-seronegative. CDR3 in amino acids: CASSFGLAGIRSGANVLTF. The CDR3 DNA is TGTGCCAGCAGCTTCGGACTAGCGGGGATAAGGTCCGGGGCCAACGTCCTGACTTTC. The full variable domain, in which reference TRBV7-8 and TRBJ2-6 provide the parts outside the CDR3, is GAGVSQSPRYKVAKRGQDVALRCDPISGHVSLFWYQQALGQGPEFLTYFQNEAQLDKSGLPSDRFFAERPEGSVSTLKIQRTQQEDSAVYLCASSFGLAGIRSGANVLTFGAGSRLTVL.